This T cell receptor (beta chain) comes out of a study of blood T cell repertoires in COVID-19. Looking at the study overall: COVID-19 samples collected from the United States, Italy and Spain covered acute and convalescent phases. T cells, B-cell-depleted T cells, or PBMCs provided the cDNA or gDNA that served as material.

Sequencing used immunoSEQ multiplex PCR; TCRdb keeps in-frame clones, though not all of them. The sample has 220,000 or so clones, around 90% seen once. In assigning cohorts, the study relied on participant-reported clinical history. A case of COVID-19 had been met by exposed participants within 2 weeks before study entry. The CDR3 runs 16 residues. V dropped 5 bases and J dropped 4; count of bases not matched to a gene: 12. Per germline, CDR1 LGHDT and CDR2 YNNKEL (reference sequence). The receptor was derived from a middle-aged man who had been exposed to COVID-19. The V gene is TRBV3-1 (or the pseudogene TRBV3-2), the J gene TRBJ2-3; TRBD1 agrees at 7 bases. Sequenced input: PBMCs or T cells enriched from blood (not recorded which). CDR3 DNA: TGTGCCAGCAGCTTAAACCGGGACAGAAACGCAGATACGCAGTATTTT. Translation gives CASSLNRDRNADTQYF.